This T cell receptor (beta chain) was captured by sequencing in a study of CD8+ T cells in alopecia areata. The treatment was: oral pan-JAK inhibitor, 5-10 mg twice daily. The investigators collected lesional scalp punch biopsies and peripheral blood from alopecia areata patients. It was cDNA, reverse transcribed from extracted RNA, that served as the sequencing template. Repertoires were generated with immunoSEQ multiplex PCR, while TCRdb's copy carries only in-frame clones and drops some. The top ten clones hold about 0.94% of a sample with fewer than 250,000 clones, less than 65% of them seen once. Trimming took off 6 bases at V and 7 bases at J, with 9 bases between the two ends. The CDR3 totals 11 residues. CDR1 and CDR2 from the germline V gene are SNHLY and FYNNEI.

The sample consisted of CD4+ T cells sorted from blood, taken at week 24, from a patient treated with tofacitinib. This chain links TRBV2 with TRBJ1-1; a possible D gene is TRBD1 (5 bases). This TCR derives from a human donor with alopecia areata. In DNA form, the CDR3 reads TGTGCCAGCAGCTGGGACGTTGAAGCTTTCTTT. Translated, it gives CASSWDVEAFF.